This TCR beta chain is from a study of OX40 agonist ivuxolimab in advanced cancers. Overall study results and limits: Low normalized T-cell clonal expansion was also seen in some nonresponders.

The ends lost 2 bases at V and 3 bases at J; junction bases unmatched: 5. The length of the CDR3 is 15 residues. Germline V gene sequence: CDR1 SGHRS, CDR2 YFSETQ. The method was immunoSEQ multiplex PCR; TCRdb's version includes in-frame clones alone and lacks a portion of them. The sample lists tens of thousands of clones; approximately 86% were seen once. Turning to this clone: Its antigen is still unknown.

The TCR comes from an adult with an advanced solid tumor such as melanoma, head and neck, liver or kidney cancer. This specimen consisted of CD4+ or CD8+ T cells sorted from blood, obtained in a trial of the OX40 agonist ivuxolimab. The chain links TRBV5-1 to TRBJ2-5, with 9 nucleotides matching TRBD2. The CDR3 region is CASSLAGLAEETQYF. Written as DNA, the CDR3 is TGCGCCAGCAGCTTAGCGGGACTAGCTGAAGAGACCCAGTACTTC.